This T cell receptor beta chain is drawn from a study of T-cell reconstitution after alpha-beta-depleted transplantation in children. Notes on the study in general: The origin of alpha-beta T cells about two months after transplant was reportedly several hundred expanded graft clones. Surviving recipient cells, namely T cells and thymic progenitors, were the source of high day-60 TCRbeta diversity in some patients. It was newly produced T cells that mostly accounted for T-cell counts and diversity one year after transplant.

This CDR3 comprises 14 residues. Construction of the TCRbeta library involved unique molecular identifiers. TCRdb used MiXCR to reprocess the PCR reads, holding one entry per CDR3 protein. The table lists approximately 47,000 distinct CDR3 sequences, around 50% of them singletons. Concerning this clonotype: Antigen specificity is unknown.

The clonotype was recovered from a boy less than two years old with SCID, due to receive a stem cell transplant. Specimen: peripheral blood, collected before TCRalphabeta/CD19-depleted stem cell transplant. The rearrangement joins TRBV12-2 to TRBJ1-1; TRBD1, the D gene given by the table, was not confirmed from the DNA. TRBV12-2 is reported as a pseudogene. CDR3: CARRSGRVNTEAFF. The CDR3 DNA reads as TGTGCAAGACGATCGGGCAGGGTGAACACTGAAGCTTTCTTT.